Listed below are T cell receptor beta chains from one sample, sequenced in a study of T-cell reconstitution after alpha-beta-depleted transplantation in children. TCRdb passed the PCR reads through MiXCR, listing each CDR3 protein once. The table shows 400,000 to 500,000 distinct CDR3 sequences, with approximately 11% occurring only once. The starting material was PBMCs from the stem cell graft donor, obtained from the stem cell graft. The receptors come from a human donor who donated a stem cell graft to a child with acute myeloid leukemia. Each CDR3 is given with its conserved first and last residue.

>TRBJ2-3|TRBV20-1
CSARDQGSTDTQYF
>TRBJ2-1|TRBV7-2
CASSQEAGGRNEQFF
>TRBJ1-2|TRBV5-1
CASSLAGRTTF
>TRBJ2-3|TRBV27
CASSFSGETDTQYF
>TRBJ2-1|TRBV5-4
CASSLAGGLNNEQFF
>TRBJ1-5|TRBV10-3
CAISSGTGGSRNQPQHF
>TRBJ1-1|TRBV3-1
CASSQKNRGSEAFF
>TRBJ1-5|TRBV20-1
CSATMDRGNQPQHF
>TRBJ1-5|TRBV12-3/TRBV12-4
CASSRDREVLSQPQHF
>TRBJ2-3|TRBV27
CASSAHSGGSPDTQYF
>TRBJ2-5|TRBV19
CASRGQGKETQYF
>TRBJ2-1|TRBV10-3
CAIRPDGNEQFF
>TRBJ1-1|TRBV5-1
CASSLVPTGRSLGNTEAFF
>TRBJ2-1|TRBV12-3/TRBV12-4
CASSIPERSYNEQFF
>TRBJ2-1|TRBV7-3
CASSNLAGGPNEQFF